One TCR beta chain is described in this entry. CDR1 is LNHDA, CDR2 SQIVND, per germline (reference sequence). V gave up 6 bases and J gave up 3 bases; unmatched junction bases: 4. The CDR3 has 15 residues. This specimen comes from a study of blood T cell repertoires in COVID-19. Across the whole study: The origin of the acute and convalescent COVID-19 samples was the United States, Italy and Spain. The analysed material was cDNA or gDNA that came from T cells, B-cell-depleted T cells, or PBMCs.

In the source study's methods: It was from reference gene primer amplification that nucleated cell counts were estimated. The method was immunoSEQ multiplex PCR; TCRdb's version includes in-frame clones alone and lacks a portion of them. V and J calls and clone size are as listed in that table; D and trimming were resolved from the DNA. The table includes over 120,000 clones, about 80% detected once. Source material: peripheral blood. The chain carries TRBV19 and TRBJ2-3; 12 bases map to TRBD2. The clonotype originates from an older man who had recovered from COVID-19. The CDR3 coding sequence is TGTGCCAGTAGGACTAGCGGGAGAATAACAGATACGCAGTATTTT. The encoded protein is CASRTSGRITDTQYF. The full variable domain, its missing parts supplied by reference TRBV19 and TRBJ2-3, is DGGITQSPKYLFRKEGQNVTLSCEQNLNHDAMYWYRQDPGQGLRLIYYSQIVNDFQKGDIAEGYSVSREKKESFPLTVTSAQKNPTAFYLCASRTSGRITDTQYFGPGTRLTVL.